Below are 28 T cell receptor beta chains sequenced from a single sample in a study of early T cells in non-severe SARS-CoV-2 infection. MiXCR, applied by TCRdb to the 5' RACE reads, yields one record per CDR3 protein. Here the sample spans about 100,000 distinct CDR3 sequences, about 12% being singletons. Material: whole blood. The source is an adult who was a healthcare worker with PCR-confirmed SARS-CoV-2 infection or an uninfected control (not recorded which).

In this sample, this clonotype turned up many times. The chain combines TRBV30 with TRBJ1-2; no clear D. CDR1 is GTSNPN, CDR2 SVGIG, per germline (reference sequence). V gave up 0 bases and J gave up 4 bases, with 6 bases separating them. This CDR3 contains 12 residues. The CDR3 DNA reads TGTGCCTGGAGTGTAGGGCTCTATGGCTACACCTTC. Its translation: CAWSVGLYGYTF.

This rearrangement joins TRBV5-1 to TRBJ2-3; no clear D. V lost 2 bases, J lost 0 bases, and 16 bases lay in between. Germline CDR1 SGHRS, CDR2 YFSETQ. The CDR3 runs 17 residues. The CDR3 region is CASSFDTLTGSTDTQYF. CDR3 nucleotide sequence: TGCGCCAGCAGCTTTGACACCCTGACGGGTAGCACAGATACGCAGTATTTT.

This chain links TRBV28 with TRBJ2-1; 13 bases are a match to TRBD2. This CDR3 region has 13 residues. CDR1 and CDR2 from the germline V gene are MDHEN and SYDVKM. Losses at the gene ends were 7 bases for V and 9 bases for J; bases not matched to a gene: 3. The chain's CDR3 is CASTTSGRTEQFF. CDR3 in DNA: TGTGCCAGCACGACTAGCGGGAGGACTGAGCAGTTCTTC.

This clonotype has a count of ten or more. The gene calls are TRBV12-3 or TRBV12-4 and TRBJ2-3; no reliable D call. The CDR3 length is 14 residues. The V end lost 2 bases, the J end lost 4 bases, and 10 bases lay between the germline ends. The DNA of the CDR3 is TGTGCCAGCAGTTTACAAGGGCTCGCAGATACGCAGTATTTT. Residues: CASSLQGLADTQYF.

This clonotype occurred many times. This chain joins TRBV10-2 and TRBJ2-7; maybe TRBD2 (6 bases). Trimming cost V 5 bases and J 6 bases, with 20 bases left between them. CDR1 is WSHSY and CDR2 is SAAADI in the germline V gene. The CDR3 is 15 amino acids. CDR3 amino acids: CASSRPEGGRREQYF. DNA for the CDR3: TGCGCCAGCAGTCGCCCCGAGGGAGGCAGGCGCGAGCAGTACTTC.

This clonotype was observed a few times. The chain carries TRBV6-6 and TRBJ2-2, with 10 nucleotides matching TRBD2. This CDR3 spans 16 amino acids. The V segment lost 6 bases and the J segment 3 bases; nucleotides outside the gene matches: 7. In germline, CDR1 is MNHNY, CDR2 SVGAGI (reference sequence). The CDR3 sequence is CASSWSGRAYTGELFF. CDR3 in DNA: TGTGCCAGCAGCTGGAGCGGGAGGGCCTACACCGGGGAGCTGTTTTTT.

The CDR3: CATSRPDRAHGYTF. Here the CDR3 DNA reads TGTGCCACCAGCAGACCTGACAGGGCTCACGGCTACACCTTC. The V call is TRBV15, the J call TRBJ1-2; 7 bases align to TRBD1. V shed 2 bases, J shed 8 bases, and the junction held 8 bases outside the gene matches. This CDR3 spans 14 amino acids. Germline assignment: CDR1 LNHNV and CDR2 YYDKDF (reference sequence). Using reference TRBV15 and TRBJ1-2 for the parts outside the CDR3, the full variable domain is DAMVIQNPRYQVTQFGKPVTLSCSQTLNHNVMYWYQQKSSQAPKLLFHYYDKDFNNEADTPDNFQSRRPNTSFCFLDIRSPGLGDTAMYLCATSRPDRAHGYTFGSGTRLTVV.

A word on this clonotype: Here the CDR3 omits its conserved ending phenylalanine or tryptophan, so a read error is the likely source. V usage is TRBV7-2 and J usage is TRBJ2-3; D is undetermined. Germline V gene data show CDR1 as SGHTA and CDR2 as FQGNSA. V dropped 3 bases and J dropped 6 bases, with 4 bases sitting between them. The CDR3 length is 11 residues. The DNA of the CDR3 is TGTGCCAGCAGCTTGGCGGATACGCAGTATTTG. Protein product: CASSLADTQYL.

This clonotype was seen a few times. V usage is TRBV5-1 and J usage is TRBJ2-5; a weak D match, TRBD2 (5 bases). CDR1 and CDR2 from the germline V gene are SGHRS and YFSETQ. The CDR3 spans 14 residues. V shed 1 base and J shed 4 bases, with 11 bases lying between them. The CDR3 DNA follows: TGCGCCAGCAGCTTGAAGGACTGGAGAGAGACCCAGTACTTC. Amino acid sequence: CASSLKDWRETQYF. The full variable domain, completed using reference TRBV5-1 and TRBJ2-5, is KAGVTQTPRYLIKTRGQQVTLSCSPISGHRSVSWYQQTPGQGLQFLFEYFSETQRNKGNFPGRFSGRQFSNSRSEMNVSTLELGDSALYLCASSLKDWRETQYFGPGTRLLVL.

The chain couples TRBV12-3 or TRBV12-4 to TRBJ1-6; 12 bases are shared with TRBD1. There are 15 residues in the CDR3. J was trimmed by 9 bases and V by 4 bases; bases with no gene match: 4. The CDR3 coding sequence is TGTGCCAGCAGTTCTGGGACAGGGGGCATTTCACCCCTCCACTTT. Translated: CASSSGTGGISPLHF.

There are many counts of this clonotype. J is TRBJ2-1 and V is TRBV20-1; tentative D call: TRBD2 (6 bases). Germline V gene sequence: CDR1 DFQATT, CDR2 SNEGSKA (reference sequence). The CDR3 sequence is 14 residues long. CDR3 bases: TGCAGGCAACAAACAGCGGAGGGGTACAATGAGCAGTTCTTC. Translated: CRQQTAEGYNEQFF.

This clonotype was counted ten times or more. The chain recombines TRBV28 with TRBJ2-7; 8 nucleotides align to TRBD1. Trimming at V came to 5 bases and at J to 12 bases, leaving 6 bases not matched to a gene. Germline assignment: CDR1 MDHEN and CDR2 SYDVKM. The CDR3 contains 11 residues. CDR3 DNA: TGTGCCAGCAGTCTAGGACAGGGTTTGTACTTC. Translated: CASSLGQGLYF.

This clonotype was detected ten times or more. The chain uses TRBV21-1 and TRBJ1-5; the tabulated D call, TRBD1, remains unverified against the DNA. TRBV21-1 counts as a pseudogene. This CDR3 has 16 amino acids. The CDR3 nucleotides are TGTGCCAGCAGCAAATCCAATTCAGGGTACAATCAGCCCCAGCATTTT. This codes for CASSKSNSGYNQPQHF.

The rearrangement joins TRBV12-3 or TRBV12-4 to TRBJ1-1; D remains ambiguous. This CDR3 has 14 amino acids. The V gene lost 6 bases and the J gene lost 0 bases, with 11 bases spanning the gap. CDR3 sequence (DNA): TGTGCCAGCAGGCCAGGAGGGCTGAACACTGAAGCTTTCTTT. Translating it yields CASRPGGLNTEAFF.

This clonotype has more than one count but fewer than ten. The rearrangement links TRBV14 to TRBJ2-1; no reliable D call. The CDR3 covers 12 residues. The germline V gene has CDR1 SGHDN and CDR2 FVKESK. V was clipped by 4 bases and J by 9 bases, with 10 bases between them. The CDR3 here is CASSPQLGEQFF. CDR3 sequence (DNA): TGTGCCAGCAGCCCCCAGCTGGGTGAGCAGTTCTTC.

The chain couples TRBV20-1 to TRBJ1-4; a possible D gene is TRBD1 (5 bases). This CDR3 comprises 15 residues. Germline CDR1 DFQATT, CDR2 SNEGSKA (reference sequence). Trimming cost V 3 bases and J 4 bases, with 15 bases left between them. The CDR3 is CSASQPRQINEKLFF. The CDR3 DNA is TGCAGTGCTAGCCAACCCCGACAGATTAATGAAAAACTGTTTTTT.

The CDR3 here is CARGGYEQYF. The CDR3 bases are TGTGCCAGAGGAGGGTACGAGCAGTACTTC. The chain uses TRBV21-1 and TRBJ2-7; TRBD2 is the table's D call, not checked against the DNA. TRBV21-1 is a pseudogene. The CDR3 runs 10 residues.

This clonotype was recorded many times. The chain employs TRBV20-1 and TRBJ2-3; 9 bases are shared with TRBD2. Per the germline V gene, CDR1 is DFQATT and CDR2 is SNEGSKA (reference sequence). V lost 6 bases, J lost 4 bases, and 17 bases stayed unmatched. The CDR3 covers 17 residues. This chain's CDR3 is CSAPSQYFAGGPDTQYF. Written as DNA, the CDR3 is TGCAGTGCACCGAGCCAATATTTTGCGGGAGGGCCAGATACGCAGTATTTT.

There are a few counts of this clonotype. J is TRBJ2-5 and V is TRBV12-3 or TRBV12-4; weak D call: TRBD2 (6 bases). Trimming cost V 6 bases and J 2 bases, with 19 bases left between them. CDR3 length equals 16 residues. CDR3 coding DNA: TGTGCCAGCAGCCCTCTGTCCGGGACTCTGCAAGAGACCCAGTACTTC. It specifies CASSPLSGTLQETQYF.

The chain joins TRBV28 to TRBJ2-3, with TRBD1 as a possible D gene (5 bases). Germline lookup yields CDR1 MDHEN and CDR2 SYDVKM. CDR3 length: 14 residues. V was pared by 6 bases and J by 3 bases, with 13 bases between. The CDR3 region is CASRKGRRTDTQYF. DNA for the CDR3: TGTGCCAGCAGGAAGGGGCGCAGGACAGATACGCAGTATTTT.

This clonotype was seen repeatedly, ten times or more. The CDR3 coding sequence is TGTGCCAGCAGACCACAGGGATTCGGGGAGCTGTTTTTT. Its protein is CASRPQGFGELFF. V and J are TRBV7-9 and TRBJ2-2; tentative D call: TRBD1 (6 bases). The length of the CDR3 is 13 residues. V shed 6 bases and J shed 7 bases, with 12 bases lying between them. The germline V gene encodes CDR1 SEHNR and CDR2 FQNEAQ (reference sequence).

This clonotype was seen more than once but under ten times. The chain links TRBV5-1 to TRBJ2-2; a possible D gene is TRBD2 (5 bases). The germline V gene has CDR1 SGHRS and CDR2 YFSETQ. The germline V and J ends were trimmed by 0 bases and 9 bases, with 15 bases remaining between them. The CDR3 sequence is 15 residues long. The CDR3 loop is CASSLDLPGNRELFF. CDR3 nucleotide sequence: TGCGCCAGCAGCTTGGACCTACCGGGGAACCGGGAGCTGTTTTTT.

This chain uses TRBV7-8 with TRBJ2-1, with D maybe TRBD2 (5 bases). CDR1 is SGHVS, CDR2 FQNEAQ, per germline. The CDR3 covers 14 residues. Trimming left V 2 bases short and J 13 bases short, with 18 bases between. The CDR3 protein is CASSLRARGSFQFF. The CDR3 nucleotides read TGTGCCAGCAGCTTACGGGCTCGGGGATCCTTCCAGTTCTTC.

This clonotype occurred a few times. The rearrangement uses TRBV28 and TRBJ2-1; D is undetermined. Germline lookup yields CDR1 MDHEN and CDR2 SYDVKM. The ends were cut back, 5 bases at V and 3 bases at J, with 11 bases in the middle. CDR3 length: 14 amino acids. CDR3 loop: CASSPSQLYNEQFF. For the CDR3, the DNA is TGTGCCAGCAGTCCGTCCCAGCTCTACAATGAGCAGTTCTTC. The variable domain in full, completed from reference TRBV28 and TRBJ2-1, reads DVKVTQSSRYLVKRTGEKVFLECVQDMDHENMFWYRQDPGLGLRLIYFSYDVKMKEKGDIPEGYSVSREKKERFSLILESASTNQTSMYLCASSPSQLYNEQFFGPGTRLTVL.

This clonotype was seen repeatedly, ten times or more. The DNA of the CDR3 is TGCGCCAGCAGCTTGGAAACCGGGGAGCTGTTTTTT. This codes for CASSLETGELFF. V and J are TRBV5-1 and TRBJ2-2; D uncertain. Trimming took off 0 bases at V and 5 bases at J, with 2 bases between the two ends. Looked up from germline, CDR1 is SGHRS and CDR2 is YFSETQ. This CDR3 has 12 amino acids. Full variable domain (outside the CDR3, taken from reference TRBV5-1 and TRBJ2-2): KAGVTQTPRYLIKTRGQQVTLSCSPISGHRSVSWYQQTPGQGLQFLFEYFSETQRNKGNFPGRFSGRQFSNSRSEMNVSTLELGDSALYLCASSLETGELFFGEGSRLTVL.

This clonotype was picked up a small number of times. V and J are TRBV28 and TRBJ2-3; D could derive from TRBD1 or TRBD2 (6 bases each). Deletions cut 6 bases from V and 7 bases from J, with 17 bases between. CDR1 is MDHEN and CDR2 is SYDVKM in the germline V gene. This CDR3 spans 14 amino acids. The CDR3 nucleotides read TGTGCCAGCAGCCCTGGAGGGACATCCAATACGCAGTATTTT. Its translation is CASSPGGTSNTQYF. The entire variable domain, with the rest obtained from reference TRBV28 and TRBJ2-3, is as follows: DVKVTQSSRYLVKRTGEKVFLECVQDMDHENMFWYRQDPGLGLRLIYFSYDVKMKEKGDIPEGYSVSREKKERFSLILESASTNQTSMYLCASSPGGTSNTQYFGPGTRLTVL.

The genes are TRBV7-9 and TRBJ1-1; D may be TRBD1 (6 bases). The CDR3 extends over 14 amino acids. Looked up from germline, CDR1 is SEHNR and CDR2 is FQNEAQ (reference sequence). Trimming removed 4 bases from V and 3 bases from J, with 12 bases in between. In DNA, the CDR3 is TGTGCCAGCAGCTCGACGACAGGTTACACTGAAGCTTTCTTT. Encoded protein: CASSSTTGYTEAFF. The full variable domain, in which reference TRBV7-9 and TRBJ1-1 provide the parts outside the CDR3, is DTGVSQNPRHKITKRGQNVTFRCDPISEHNRLYWYRQTLGQGPEFLTYFQNEAQLEKSRLLSDRFSAERPKGSFSTLEIQRTEQGDSAMYLCASSSTTGYTEAFFGQGTRLTVV.

The chain recombines TRBV4-1 with TRBJ1-4, with TRBD1 matching over 10 bases. This CDR3 is built from 15 residues. The germline V gene encodes CDR1 MGHRA and CDR2 YSYEKL. J was trimmed by 5 bases and V by 4 bases; bases with no gene match: 4. The CDR3 spells CASSREDRGNEKLFF. The CDR3 region has the DNA TGCGCCAGCAGCCGCGAGGACAGGGGGAATGAAAAACTGTTTTTT.